One and the same sample provided the 26 T cell receptor beta chains below, sequenced in a study of regulatory T cells in long-lasting Graves disease. Relying on iRepertoire HTBI primers and Arm-PCR of CDR3 regions, the team built TCR beta libraries. TCRdb re-called the multiplex PCR reads through MiXCR, storing one row per CDR3 protein. The sample lists about 240,000 distinct CDR3 sequences; about 19% were seen once. Time point here: newly diagnosed GD, antithyroid drugs for less than 3 months. There was RNA extracted from PBMCs, and the TCR library was made from it. Sample: peripheral blood mononuclear cells (PBMCs), taken at new diagnosis, from a patient treated with antithyroid drugs. The receptors originated from a female donor with Graves disease.

This clonotype has at least ten counts. The chain joins TRBV6-2 or TRBV6-3 to TRBJ1-1; the D is unclear. Per germline, CDR1 MNHEY and CDR2 SVGEGT. V lost 0 bases to trimming and J lost 1 base, with 9 bases between them. This CDR3 has 15 amino acids. This chain's CDR3 is CASSYSSQKNTEAFF. CDR3 DNA sequence: TGTGCCAGCAGTTACTCCTCCCAGAAGAACACTGAAGCTTTCTTT.

This clonotype appeared many times. This CDR3 is CASRVRAGTDTQYF. CDR3 DNA sequence: TGTGCCAGCAGAGTGAGGGCTGGGACAGATACGCAGTATTTT. The rearrangement links TRBV5-5 to TRBJ2-3, with D maybe TRBD2 (5 bases). Germline loops: CDR1 SGHKS, CDR2 YYEKEE (reference sequence). The CDR3 has 14 residues. Trimming removed 5 bases from V and 3 bases from J, with 13 bases in between.

The gene calls are TRBV6-2 or TRBV6-3 and TRBJ2-7, with a tentative D call TRBD1 (5 bases). In germline, CDR1 is MNHEY, CDR2 SVGEGT. The ends were cut back, 5 bases at V and 0 bases at J, with 14 bases in the middle. This CDR3 contains 15 residues. CDR3 DNA sequence: TGTGCCAGCAGTGAACAGGTCGGTCACTCCTACGAGCAGTACTTC. Its protein is CASSEQVGHSYEQYF.

By sample fraction, this clonotype is medium-sized (0.01 to 0.1%). As DNA, the CDR3 is TGTGCCAGCAGCTTAAGTCCTACAGATACGCAGTATTTT. It translates to CASSLSPTDTQYF. V gene TRBV13 combines with J gene TRBJ2-3; no clear D gene. In germline, CDR1 is PRHDT, CDR2 FYEKMQ (reference sequence). The V and J ends lost 2 bases and 3 bases respectively, with 6 bases between them. The length of the CDR3 is 13 residues.

The chain couples TRBV6-2 or TRBV6-3 to TRBJ2-5; D gene uncertain. CDR3 length equals 12 residues. Germline assignment: CDR1 MNHEY and CDR2 SVGEGT. Deletions cut 6 bases from V and 5 bases from J, with 10 bases between. The CDR3 DNA sequence: TGTGCCAGCAGCCAACAGTCCGAGACCCAGTACTTC. This codes for CASSQQSETQYF.

Many counts were recorded for this clonotype. This chain uses TRBV7-9 with TRBJ2-3; 8 bases are a match to TRBD2. The length of the CDR3 is 16 residues. The germline V gene has CDR1 SEHNR and CDR2 FQNEAQ (reference sequence). Trimming cost V 0 bases and J 7 bases; bases outside gene matches: 9. This CDR3 is CASSLAVAGTSNTQYF. The CDR3 bases are TGTGCCAGCAGCTTAGCCGTAGCGGGAACGTCCAATACGCAGTATTTT.

The chain uses TRBV20-1 and TRBJ1-3; possible D gene TRBD1, 5 bases. Trimming stripped 0 bases from V and 2 bases from J, with 14 bases between. CDR3 length equals 16 residues. Germline V gene lookup returns CDR1 DFQATT and CDR2 SNEGSKA (reference sequence). CDR3 sequence: CSAREDPGTPGNTIYF. The CDR3 DNA reads as TGCAGTGCTAGAGAAGATCCCGGGACGCCTGGAAACACCATATATTTT.

On this clonotype itself: No DNA is shown, since the ends of the CDR3 on it are uncertain; the CDR3 is the one TCRdb lists. The V and J genes are TRBV6-2 or TRBV6-3 and TRBJ2-1; the DNA was not used to check the table's D call, TRBD1. Germline V gives CDR1 MNHEY, CDR2 SVGEGT. The CDR3 is 17 amino acids in total, end residues counted. The CDR3 protein is CASSSSREAGAYNEQFF.

There are many counts of this clonotype. The chain is built from TRBV12-3 or TRBV12-4 and TRBJ1-6; D may be TRBD1 (6 bases). With 3 bases removed from V and 7 bases from J, the gap between germline ends came to 16 bases. The CDR3 is 16 amino acids. CDR3 sequence reads: CASSLGSTGTNSPLHF. For the CDR3, the DNA is TGTGCCAGCAGTTTGGGGTCGACAGGTACGAATTCACCCCTCCACTTT.

This clonotype was seen ten or more times. V and J are TRBV20-1 and TRBJ1-1, with 9 positions matching TRBD1. V shed 8 bases, J shed 5 bases, and the junction held 21 bases outside the gene matches. Looked up from germline, CDR1 is DFQATT and CDR2 is SNEGSKA (reference sequence). The CDR3 has 17 residues. CDR3 protein: CSSRPGQGVKGRTEAFF. Here the CDR3 DNA reads TGCAGTTCCAGACCGGGACAGGGCGTCAAAGGAAGAACTGAAGCTTTCTTT.

The CDR3 DNA reads as TGTGCCAGCAGCTCCTTAGCGGGGGGCCGCACAGATACGCAGTATTTT. This gives the protein CASSSLAGGRTDTQYF. The chain has TRBV28 and TRBJ2-3, with 10 nucleotides matching TRBD2. Germline CDR1 and CDR2: MDHEN and SYDVKM. With 6 bases clipped from V and 1 base from J, the junction kept 7 bases outside the gene matches. CDR3 length: 16 amino acids.

For this clonotype: A far more abundant clone sits one base away, making this likely a read error. This chain uses TRBV20-1 with TRBJ2-5; the match to TRBD2 covers 12 bases. The J call is uncertain, as TRBJ2-1 better fits the DNA end. This CDR3 has 13 residues. CDR1 DFQATT and CDR2 SNEGSKA come from the germline V gene (reference sequence). CDR3 in amino acids: CSAETSGGNEQFF. CDR3 DNA: TGCAGTGCTGAGACTAGCGGGGGCAATGAGCAGTTCTTC.

This clonotype was seen ten or more times. The J gene is TRBJ2-7, the V gene TRBV11-2; TRBD1 might be the D (6 bases). Germline CDR1 and CDR2: SGHAT and FQNNGV. The CDR3 has 15 residues. Trimming left V 1 base short and J 2 bases short, with 12 bases between. The CDR3, as DNA: TGTGCCAGCAGCTTAGTGCTGGGGGCAACCTACGAGCAGTACTTC. As protein: CASSLVLGATYEQYF.

At least ten counts were recorded for this clonotype. V is TRBV28 and J is TRBJ2-7; unclear D gene. Trimming shortened V by 6 bases and J by 2 bases, and 11 bases separated the two germline ends. The germline gives CDR1 MDHEN, CDR2 SYDVKM. The CDR3 extends over 13 amino acids. The CDR3 loop reads CASSQGRAYEQYF. As DNA, the CDR3 is TGTGCCAGCAGCCAAGGAAGAGCCTACGAGCAGTACTTC. Combining the CDR3 with reference TRBV28 and TRBJ2-7 gives the whole variable domain DVKVTQSSRYLVKRTGEKVFLECVQDMDHENMFWYRQDPGLGLRLIYFSYDVKMKEKGDIPEGYSVSREKKERFSLILESASTNQTSMYLCASSQGRAYEQYFGPGTRLTVT.

This clonotype occurred many times. V and J are TRBV7-2 and TRBJ1-3; D remains unclear. The CDR3 extends over 13 amino acids. CDR1 is SGHTA and CDR2 is FQGNSA in the germline V gene. Trimming removed 5 bases at V and 4 bases at J, with 9 bases between. CDR3 coding DNA: TGTGCCAGCAGCCCTGTGGGGGGAAACACCATATATTTT. This codes for CASSPVGGNTIYF. Variable domain in full (rest from reference TRBV7-2 and TRBJ1-3): GAGVSQSPSNKVTEKGKDVELRCDPISGHTALYWYRQSLGQGLEFLIYFQGNSAPDKSGLPSDRFSAERTGGSVSTLTIQRTQQEDSAVYLCASSPVGGNTIYFGEGSWLTVV.

This clonotype appeared a single time. Possible read error: a much larger clone is one base away. The V call is TRBV28, the J call TRBJ1-2; 7 bases fit TRBD1. After removal of 7 bases from V and 6 bases from J, the junction contained 5 bases not matched to a gene. Germline CDR1 MDHEN, CDR2 SYDVKM. This CDR3 has 12 amino acids. In DNA, the CDR3 is TGTGCCAGCAAGGGACAGCAGGATGGCTACACCTTC. As protein: CASKGQQDGYTF.

This clonotype showed up just a few times. This clone may be a read error of a much larger clone one base away. This chain joins TRBV2 and TRBJ2-1; 10 bases fit TRBD2. Germline V gene lookup returns CDR1 SNHLY and CDR2 FYNNEI. CDR3 size: 15 residues. Here the CDR3 DNA reads TGTGCCAGCGGTGAAGGAGCGGGGGGGGGGAATGAGCAGTTCTTC. Translation gives CASGEGAGGGNEQFF.

This clonotype has a single count. The J gene is TRBJ2-2, the V gene TRBV12-3 or TRBV12-4; TRBD2 matches at 11 bases. The CDR3 spans 16 residues. J gave up 6 bases and V 3 bases, and 6 bases lay outside the gene matches. CDR3 DNA: TGTGCCAGCAGTTTCGCTAGCGGGGGGACACCCGGGGAGCTGTTTTTT. Translation gives CASSFASGGTPGELFF.

In its sample, this clonotype was seen many times. This chain connects TRBV6-5 to TRBJ2-7, with D hard to call. V was trimmed by 0 bases and J by 9 bases, leaving 12 bases between them. CDR1 is MNHEY, CDR2 SVGAGI, per germline. The CDR3 length is 13 residues. The CDR3 region has the DNA TGTGCCAGCAGTTACTCGACCCAAACCGGGCAGTACTTC. The encoded protein is CASSYSTQTGQYF.

This clonotype was observed a handful of times. The gene calls are TRBV14 and TRBJ2-1; D gene uncertain. Germline V gene data show CDR1 as SGHDN and CDR2 as FVKESK. Trimming took off 0 bases at V and 9 bases at J, with 6 bases between the two ends. This CDR3 spans 12 amino acids. Here the CDR3 reads CASSQEFGEQFF. CDR3 bases: TGTGCCAGCAGCCAAGAATTCGGTGAGCAGTTCTTC. Variable domain in full (rest from reference TRBV14 and TRBJ2-1): EAGVTQFPSHSVIEKGQTVTLRCDPISGHDNLYWYRRVMGKEIKFLLHFVKESKQDESGMPNNRFLAERTGGTYSTLKVQPAELEDSGVYFCASSQEFGEQFFGPGTRLTVL.

This clonotype was picked up a small number of times. This chain links TRBV9 with TRBJ2-1; 8 bases agree with TRBD1. V lost 0 bases to trimming and J lost 0 bases; unmatched junction nucleotides: 14. There are 20 residues in the CDR3. The germline gives CDR1 SGDLS, CDR2 YYNGEE. The CDR3 sequence is CASSVAIGGRGRSSYNEQFF. Here the CDR3 DNA reads TGTGCCAGCAGCGTAGCTATTGGAGGCAGGGGGCGATCCTCCTACAATGAGCAGTTCTTC.

This rearrangement joins TRBV27 to TRBJ2-3, with TRBD1 identical over 9 bases. The trim removed 5 bases at V and 4 bases at J, leaving 13 bases unmatched. CDR1 is MNHEY and CDR2 is SMNVEV in the germline V gene (reference sequence). The CDR3 is 17 amino acids. Written as DNA, the CDR3 is TGTGCCAGCAGTACGGGACAGGGCCGGGCTGATTCAGATACGCAGTATTTT. Protein: CASSTGQGRADSDTQYF.

This clonotype was detected ten times or more. The rearrangement uses TRBV7-2 and TRBJ1-1; D is uncertain. Germline V CDR1 and CDR2: SGHTA, FQGNSA. The V end lost 2 bases, the J end lost 2 bases, and 6 bases lay between the germline ends. The CDR3 is made up of 13 amino acids. DNA of the CDR3: TGTGCCAGCAGCTTAATGATTAACACTGAAGCTTTCTTT. Protein sequence: CASSLMINTEAFF.

This clonotype was seen a handful of times. The chain is built from TRBV15 and TRBJ1-2; D gene unclear. The V end was cut by 4 bases, the J end by 8 bases, with 17 bases between. From germline, CDR1 is LNHNV and CDR2 YYDKDF (reference sequence). The CDR3 spans 14 residues. The CDR3 protein is CATSKSRGEGGYTF. The CDR3 DNA reads as TGTGCCACCAGCAAAAGTCGGGGAGAAGGGGGCTACACCTTC.

V and J are TRBV7-2 and TRBJ2-3, with D possibly TRBD1 on 6 matching bases. The CDR3 has 15 residues. Germline V lookup: CDR1 SGHTA, CDR2 FQGNSA. Trimming took 5 bases from V and 0 from J, leaving 12 bases between them. The CDR3 reads CASSSRGISTDTQYF. CDR3 bases: TGTGCCAGCAGCAGCAGGGGTATCAGCACAGATACGCAGTATTTT.

This clonotype has ten or more counts. The genes are TRBV12-3 or TRBV12-4 and TRBJ1-1; TRBD1 might be the D (5 bases). The CDR3 contains 14 residues. V was shortened by 3 bases and J by 4 bases, with 12 bases between the two germline ends. This CDR3 is CASSFGGRPTEAFF. The CDR3 DNA reads TGTGCCAGCAGTTTCGGGGGACGTCCCACTGAAGCTTTCTTT.